A single sample is the source of the 16 T cell receptor beta chains below, sequenced in a study of T cell clones after liver transplantation. Assay: immunoSEQ multiplex PCR; the TCRdb copy retains only in-frame clones and omits some. The sample lists fewer than 50,000 clones, about 86% occurring once. The sample was CD4+ T cells from blood, taken 24 months after liver transplant. Every receptor here comes from a human patient who received a liver transplant. Some T cells may arise from the graft donor.

The V gene is TRBV7-6, the J gene TRBJ2-3; unclear D gene. Per the germline V gene, CDR1 is SGHVS and CDR2 is FNYEAQ. V was shortened by 2 bases and J by 2 bases, with 11 bases between the two germline ends. CDR3 length: 15 amino acids. In DNA form, the CDR3 reads TGTGCCAGCAGCTTACTCTCGCTAGTCACAGATACGCAGTATTTT. Its translation: CASSLLSLVTDTQYF.

The chain combines TRBV6-5 with TRBJ1-1, with D unclear. Germline CDR1 reads MNHEY; CDR2 reads SVGAGI. V lost 0 bases to trimming and J lost 9 bases, with 14 bases between them. There are 14 residues in the CDR3. This chain's CDR3 is CASSYSREWHQAFF. For the CDR3, the DNA is TGTGCCAGCAGTTACTCCCGGGAATGGCACCAAGCTTTCTTT.

The chain carries TRBV9 and TRBJ2-5, with 10 positions matching TRBD1. This CDR3 region has 16 residues. Germline V gives CDR1 SGDLS, CDR2 YYNGEE. V lost 0 bases to trimming and J lost 3 bases; unmatched junction nucleotides: 5. The CDR3 reads CASSVVSGTGEETQYF. As DNA, the CDR3 is TGTGCCAGCAGCGTAGTATCCGGGACAGGGGAAGAGACCCAGTACTTC.

The rearrangement links TRBV29-1 to TRBJ2-7; D possibly corresponds to TRBD1 (5 bases). Trimming stripped 4 bases from V and 4 bases from J, with 17 bases between. CDR3 length equals 14 residues. Germline CDR1 is SQVTM and CDR2 is ANQGSEA. The CDR3 region has the DNA TGCAGCGTTGCTTTGAGAGGTACAGGTTACGAGCAGTACTTC. The encoded protein is CSVALRGTGYEQYF.

This chain uses TRBV28 with TRBJ1-5, with a possible D match to TRBD1 (5 bases). The CDR3 totals 14 residues. V was trimmed by 6 bases and J by 0 bases, leaving 9 bases between them. Germline assignment: CDR1 MDHEN and CDR2 SYDVKM. CDR3 DNA sequence: TGTGCCAGCAGCCGGGGGAATAGCAATCAGCCCCAGCATTTT. Amino acid sequence: CASSRGNSNQPQHF.

The chain uses TRBV4-2 and TRBJ1-5; TRBD1 aligns across 7 bases. The CDR3 loop spans 20 amino acids. Germline lookup yields CDR1 LGHNA and CDR2 YNFKEQ. Losses at the gene ends were 1 base for V and 0 bases for J; bases not matched to a gene: 15. DNA of the CDR3: TGTGCCAGCAGCCAAGTTGGGGACAGAGGACCCCATTATAGCAATCAGCCCCAGCATTTT. Encoded protein: CASSQVGDRGPHYSNQPQHF.

The chain is built from TRBV5-1 and TRBJ1-2, with TRBD1 identical over 9 bases. CDR1 is SGHRS, CDR2 YFSETQ, per germline. With V trimmed by 4 bases and J by 6 bases, 10 bases remained unmatched. CDR3 length: 15 amino acids. The CDR3 coding sequence is TGCGCCAGCAGCGACCCGGGACAGGGAATACATGGCTACACCTTC. Its translation is CASSDPGQGIHGYTF.

This clone was detected only a few times. The chain couples TRBV28 to TRBJ1-4; no firm D call. The CDR3 runs 14 residues. The germline V gene has CDR1 MDHEN and CDR2 SYDVKM. V was pared by 3 bases and J by 4 bases, with 9 bases between. This CDR3 is CASSLLSGNEKLFF. For the CDR3, the DNA is TGTGCCAGCAGTTTGCTGTCGGGTAATGAAAAACTGTTTTTT.

The CDR3 DNA follows: TGTGCCAGCAGTGCACGGCAGGGCGAAAAACTGTTTTTT. It translates to CASSARQGEKLFF. The chain joins TRBV27 to TRBJ1-4, with a tentative D call TRBD1 (5 bases). Per germline, CDR1 MNHEY and CDR2 SMNVEV (reference sequence). This CDR3 is 13 amino acids long. V lost 5 bases to trimming and J lost 8 bases, with 12 bases between them.

The CDR3 region has the DNA TGTGCCAGCAGTGGGTACAGGGGCGATGAGCAGTTCTTC. As protein: CASSGYRGDEQFF. The chain uses TRBV6-1 and TRBJ2-1; 7 bases are a match to TRBD1. The ends lost 4 bases at V and 8 bases at J; junction bases unmatched: 5. From germline, CDR1 is MNHNS and CDR2 SASEGT. The CDR3 extends over 13 amino acids.

The genes are TRBV6-5 and TRBJ2-3; tentatively, D is TRBD2 (5 bases). The CDR3 runs to 15 residues. Trimming removed 5 bases from V and 0 bases from J, with 12 bases in between. Looked up from germline, CDR1 is MNHEY and CDR2 is SVGAGI. The CDR3 reads CASSTPAGSTDTQYF. The CDR3 DNA reads TGTGCCAGCAGTACCCCGGCGGGTAGCACAGATACGCAGTATTTT.

Notes on this clone: Other DNA variants within this sample encode the same CDR3. The chain recombines TRBV29-1 with TRBJ1-4, with D perhaps matching TRBD1 (6 bases). CDR1 and CDR2 from the germline V gene are SQVTM and ANQGSEA. Between the trimmed V and J ends, which lost 6 bases and 8 bases, there was a span of 13 bases. The CDR3 totals 12 residues. The CDR3 region is CSVGTGREKLFF. CDR3 in DNA: TGCAGCGTCGGCACAGGGCGAGAAAAACTGTTTTTT. The complete variable domain, with remaining parts taken from reference TRBV29-1 and TRBJ1-4, reads SAVISQKPSRDICQRGTSLTIQCQVDSQVTMMFWYRQQPGQSLTLIATANQGSEATYESGFVIDKFPISRPNLTFSTLTVSNMSPEDSSIYLCSVGTGREKLFFGSGTQLSVL.

V and J are TRBV5-6 and TRBJ2-4; D may be TRBD2 (6 bases). The CDR3 is 15 amino acids. The germline V gene encodes CDR1 SGHDT and CDR2 YYEEEE. V was trimmed by 2 bases and J by 1 base, leaving 10 bases between them. The CDR3 nucleotides read TGTGCCAGCAGCTTTTGGAGGGCCGCCAAAAACATTCAGTACTTC. It yields the protein CASSFWRAAKNIQYF. Using reference TRBV5-6 and TRBJ2-4 for the parts outside the CDR3, the full variable domain is DAGVTQSPTHLIKTRGQQVTLRCSPKSGHDTVSWYQQALGQGPQFIFQYYEEEERQRGNFPDRFSGHQFPNYSSELNVNALLLGDSALYLCASSFWRAAKNIQYFGAGTRLSVL.

This clone was seen only a few times. This chain connects TRBV2 to TRBJ1-2, with 7 bases identical to TRBD1. CDR1 and CDR2 from the germline V gene are SNHLY and FYNNEI. The CDR3 is 13 residues long. V lost 7 bases, J lost 3 bases, and 5 bases stayed unmatched. The CDR3 loop is CASMARGDYGYTF. CDR3 sequence (DNA): TGTGCCAGCATGGCCAGGGGGGACTATGGCTACACCTTC.

This clone was found once. The V call is TRBV4-1, the J call TRBJ1-4, with TRBD1 matching 10 bases. The trim removed 0 bases at V and 6 bases at J, leaving 7 bases unmatched. Germline CDR1 and CDR2: MGHRA and YSYEKL. The CDR3 has 17 residues. For the CDR3, the DNA is TGCGCCAGCAGCCAAGATTTTACGGGACAGGGGTATGAAAAACTGTTTTTT. It yields the protein CASSQDFTGQGYEKLFF.

The rearrangement joins TRBV5-1 to TRBJ2-7; 10 nucleotides match TRBD2. This CDR3 spans 17 amino acids. Losses at the gene ends were 4 bases for V and 5 bases for J; bases not matched to a gene: 15. The germline CDR1 and CDR2 sequences are SGHRS and YFSETQ. The CDR3 reads CASSRIPASGSIHEQYF. The CDR3 nucleotides are TGCGCCAGCAGCAGGATCCCTGCTAGCGGGAGCATCCACGAGCAGTACTTC.